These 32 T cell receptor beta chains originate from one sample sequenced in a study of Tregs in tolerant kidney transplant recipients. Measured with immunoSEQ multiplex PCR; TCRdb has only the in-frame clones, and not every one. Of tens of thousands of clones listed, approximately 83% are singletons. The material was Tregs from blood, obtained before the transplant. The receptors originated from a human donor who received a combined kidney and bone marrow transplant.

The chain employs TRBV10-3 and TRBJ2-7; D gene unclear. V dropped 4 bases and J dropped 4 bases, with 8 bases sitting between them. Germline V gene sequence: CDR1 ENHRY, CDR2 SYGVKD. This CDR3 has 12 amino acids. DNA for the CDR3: TGTGCCATCAGTGGACTGGGGTACGAGCAGTACTTC. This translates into CAISGLGYEQYF.

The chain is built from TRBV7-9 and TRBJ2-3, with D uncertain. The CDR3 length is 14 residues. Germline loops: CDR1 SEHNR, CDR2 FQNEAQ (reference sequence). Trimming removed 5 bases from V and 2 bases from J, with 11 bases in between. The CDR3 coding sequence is TGTGCCAGCAGCGTAGAGGTTTTCACAGATACGCAGTATTTT. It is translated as CASSVEVFTDTQYF.

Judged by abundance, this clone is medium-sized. In DNA, the CDR3 is TGCGCCAGCAGCCGCATACAGGGTAGCGCTGAAGCTTTCTTT. Its translation is CASSRIQGSAEAFF. The V gene is TRBV5-1, the J gene TRBJ1-1; perhaps TRBD1 as D (6 bases). From germline, CDR1 is SGHRS and CDR2 YFSETQ. V lost 4 bases, J lost 6 bases, and 16 bases lay in between. The CDR3 covers 14 residues.

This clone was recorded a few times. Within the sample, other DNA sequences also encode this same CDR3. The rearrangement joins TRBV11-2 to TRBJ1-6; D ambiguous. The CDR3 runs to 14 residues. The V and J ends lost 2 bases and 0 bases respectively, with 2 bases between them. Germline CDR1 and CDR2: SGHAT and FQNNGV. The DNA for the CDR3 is TGTGCCAGCAGCTTAAGCTCCTATAATTCACCCCTCCACTTT. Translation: CASSLSSYNSPLHF.

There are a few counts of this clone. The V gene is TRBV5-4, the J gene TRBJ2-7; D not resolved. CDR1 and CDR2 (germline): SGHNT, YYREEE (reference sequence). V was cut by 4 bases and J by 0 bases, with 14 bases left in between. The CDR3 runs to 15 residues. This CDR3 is CASSPHGVYSYEQYF. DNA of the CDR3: TGTGCCAGCAGCCCCCATGGGGTTTACTCCTACGAGCAGTACTTC.

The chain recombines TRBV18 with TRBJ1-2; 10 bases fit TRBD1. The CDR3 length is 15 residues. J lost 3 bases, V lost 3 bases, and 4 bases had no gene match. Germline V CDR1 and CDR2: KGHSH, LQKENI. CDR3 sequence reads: CASSPSGQGYYGYTF. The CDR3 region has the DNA TGTGCCAGCTCACCCTCGGGACAGGGGTACTATGGCTACACCTTC.

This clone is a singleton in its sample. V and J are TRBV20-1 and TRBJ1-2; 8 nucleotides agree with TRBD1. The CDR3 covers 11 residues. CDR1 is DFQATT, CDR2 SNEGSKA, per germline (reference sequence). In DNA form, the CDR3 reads TGCAGACCCGGGACAGGCTATGGCTACACCTTC. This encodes CRPGTGYGYTF.

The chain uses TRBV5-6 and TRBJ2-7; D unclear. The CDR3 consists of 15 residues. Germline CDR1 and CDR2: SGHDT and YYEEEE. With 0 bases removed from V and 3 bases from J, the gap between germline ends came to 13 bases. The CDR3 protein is CASSLGLDQRYEQYF. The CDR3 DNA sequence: TGTGCCAGCAGCTTGGGTCTAGACCAGCGCTACGAGCAGTACTTC.

CDR3 bases: TGTGCCAGCACCCAGCAGGGGGTGGTGTTAGATACGCAGTATTTT. Encoded protein: CASTQQGVVLDTQYF. This rearrangement joins TRBV5-6 to TRBJ2-3, with TRBD1 matching over 7 bases. Trimming took 6 bases from V and 5 from J; bases not matched to a gene: 12. The CDR3 totals 15 residues. In germline, CDR1 is SGHDT, CDR2 YYEEEE.

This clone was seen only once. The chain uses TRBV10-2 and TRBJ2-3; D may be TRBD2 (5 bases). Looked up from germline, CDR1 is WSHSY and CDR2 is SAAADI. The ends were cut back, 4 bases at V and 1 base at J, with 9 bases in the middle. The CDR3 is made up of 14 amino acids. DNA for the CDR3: TGCGCCAGCAGTGTGGGCGGGCGCACAGATACGCAGTATTTT. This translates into CASSVGGRTDTQYF.

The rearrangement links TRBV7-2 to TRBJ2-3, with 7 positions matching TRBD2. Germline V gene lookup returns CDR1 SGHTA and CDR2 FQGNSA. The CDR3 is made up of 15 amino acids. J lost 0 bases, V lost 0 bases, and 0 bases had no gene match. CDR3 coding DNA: TGTGCCAGCAGCTTAGCTAGCGGGAGCACAGATACGCAGTATTTT. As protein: CASSLASGSTDTQYF.

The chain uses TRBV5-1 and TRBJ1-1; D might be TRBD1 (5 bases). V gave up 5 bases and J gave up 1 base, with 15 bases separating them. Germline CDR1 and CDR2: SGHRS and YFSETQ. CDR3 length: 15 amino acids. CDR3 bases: TGCGCCAGCAGATCCGGGACGGTTCAGAACACTGAAGCTTTCTTT. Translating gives CASRSGTVQNTEAFF. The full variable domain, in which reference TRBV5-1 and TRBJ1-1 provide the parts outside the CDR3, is KAGVTQTPRYLIKTRGQQVTLSCSPISGHRSVSWYQQTPGQGLQFLFEYFSETQRNKGNFPGRFSGRQFSNSRSEMNVSTLELGDSALYLCASRSGTVQNTEAFFGQGTRLTVV.

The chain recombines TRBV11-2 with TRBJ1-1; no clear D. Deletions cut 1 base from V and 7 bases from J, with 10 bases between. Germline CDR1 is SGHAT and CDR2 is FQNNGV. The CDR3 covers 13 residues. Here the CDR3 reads CASSLAPGYEAFF. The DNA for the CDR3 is TGTGCCAGCAGCTTAGCCCCCGGATATGAAGCTTTCTTT.

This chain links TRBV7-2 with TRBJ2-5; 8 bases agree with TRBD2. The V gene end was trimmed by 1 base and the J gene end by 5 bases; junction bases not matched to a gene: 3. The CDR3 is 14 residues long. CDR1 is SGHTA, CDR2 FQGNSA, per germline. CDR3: CASSLGLAMETQYF. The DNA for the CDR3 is TGTGCCAGCAGCTTAGGACTAGCGATGGAGACCCAGTACTTC.

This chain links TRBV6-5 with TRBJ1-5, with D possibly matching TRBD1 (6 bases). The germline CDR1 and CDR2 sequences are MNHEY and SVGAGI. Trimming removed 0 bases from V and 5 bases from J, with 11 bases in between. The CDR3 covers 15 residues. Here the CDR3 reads CASSYSMQGYQPQHF. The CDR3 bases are TGTGCCAGCAGTTACTCGATGCAGGGGTATCAGCCCCAGCATTTT.

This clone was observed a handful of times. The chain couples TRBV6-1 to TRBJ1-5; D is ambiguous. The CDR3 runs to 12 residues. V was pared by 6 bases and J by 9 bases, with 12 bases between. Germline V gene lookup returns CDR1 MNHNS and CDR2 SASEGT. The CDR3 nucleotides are TGTGCCAGCAGGTCGGCCGGCCGGCCCCAGCATTTT. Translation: CASRSAGRPQHF.

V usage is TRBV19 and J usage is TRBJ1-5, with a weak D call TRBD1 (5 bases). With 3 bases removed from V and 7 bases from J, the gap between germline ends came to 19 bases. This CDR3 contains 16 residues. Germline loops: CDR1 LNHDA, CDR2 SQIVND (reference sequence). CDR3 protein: CASSMPRGAEAQPQHF. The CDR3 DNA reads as TGTGCCAGTAGTATGCCTAGGGGAGCCGAGGCCCAGCCCCAGCATTTT.

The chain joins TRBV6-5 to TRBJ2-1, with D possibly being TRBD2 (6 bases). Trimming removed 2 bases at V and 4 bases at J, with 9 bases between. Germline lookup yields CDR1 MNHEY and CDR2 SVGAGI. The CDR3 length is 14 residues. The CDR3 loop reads CASSYGDLYNEQFF. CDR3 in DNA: TGTGCCAGCAGTTACGGGGACTTGTACAATGAGCAGTTCTTC.

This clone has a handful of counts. The CDR3 loop reads CASSFGSGKLFF. The DNA of the CDR3 is TGTGCCAGCAGTTTCGGGTCTGGAAAACTGTTTTTT. The chain couples TRBV6-5 to TRBJ1-4; D is unresolved. The germline V and J ends were trimmed by 4 bases and 10 bases, with 10 bases remaining between them. Germline lookup yields CDR1 MNHEY and CDR2 SVGAGI. The CDR3 runs to 12 residues.

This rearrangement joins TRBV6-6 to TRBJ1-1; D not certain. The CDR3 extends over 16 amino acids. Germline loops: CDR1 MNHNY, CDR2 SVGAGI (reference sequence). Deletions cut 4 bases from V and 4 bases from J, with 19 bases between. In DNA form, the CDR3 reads TGTGCCAGCAGTTCCACCTGGAGAGGGTTGGCCACTGAAGCTTTCTTT. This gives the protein CASSSTWRGLATEAFF.

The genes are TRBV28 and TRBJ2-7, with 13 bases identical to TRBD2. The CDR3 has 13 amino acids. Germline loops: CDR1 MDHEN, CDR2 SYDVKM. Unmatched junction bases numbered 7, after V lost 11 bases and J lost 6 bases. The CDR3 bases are TGTGCCGGGCGGACTAGCGGGAGAGGCGAGCAGTACTTC. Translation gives CAGRTSGRGEQYF.

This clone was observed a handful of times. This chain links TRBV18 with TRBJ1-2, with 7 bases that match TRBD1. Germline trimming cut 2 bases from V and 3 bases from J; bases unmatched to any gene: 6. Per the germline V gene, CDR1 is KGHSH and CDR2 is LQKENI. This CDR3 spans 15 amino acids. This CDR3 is CASSPAQGDHYGYTF. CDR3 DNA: TGTGCCAGCTCACCAGCCCAGGGGGATCACTATGGCTACACCTTC.

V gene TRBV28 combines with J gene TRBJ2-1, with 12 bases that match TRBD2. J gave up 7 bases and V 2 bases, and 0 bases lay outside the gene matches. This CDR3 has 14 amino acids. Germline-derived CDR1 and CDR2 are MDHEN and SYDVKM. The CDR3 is CASSLTSGRNEQFF. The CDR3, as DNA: TGTGCCAGCAGTTTAACTAGCGGGAGGAATGAGCAGTTCTTC.

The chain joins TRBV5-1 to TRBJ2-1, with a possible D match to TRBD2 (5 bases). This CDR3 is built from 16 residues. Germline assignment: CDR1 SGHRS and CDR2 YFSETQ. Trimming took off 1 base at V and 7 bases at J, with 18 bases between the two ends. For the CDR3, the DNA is TGCGCCAGCAGCTTGACTTCATCGAAGCGGAGAAATGAGCAGTTCTTC. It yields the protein CASSLTSSKRRNEQFF.

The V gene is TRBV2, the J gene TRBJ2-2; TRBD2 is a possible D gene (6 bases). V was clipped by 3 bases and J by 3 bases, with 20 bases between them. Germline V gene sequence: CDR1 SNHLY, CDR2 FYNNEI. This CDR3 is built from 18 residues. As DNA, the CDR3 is TGTGCCAGCAGTGAGGCGCCAGCGGGCTTTTTGGACACCGGGGAGCTGTTTTTT. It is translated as CASSEAPAGFLDTGELFF.

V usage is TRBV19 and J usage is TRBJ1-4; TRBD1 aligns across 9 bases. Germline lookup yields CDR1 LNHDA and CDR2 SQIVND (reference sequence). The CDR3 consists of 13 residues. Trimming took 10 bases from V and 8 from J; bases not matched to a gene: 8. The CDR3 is CATSDRGPEKLFF. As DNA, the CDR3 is TGTGCCACTTCGGACAGGGGCCCGGAAAAACTGTTTTTT.

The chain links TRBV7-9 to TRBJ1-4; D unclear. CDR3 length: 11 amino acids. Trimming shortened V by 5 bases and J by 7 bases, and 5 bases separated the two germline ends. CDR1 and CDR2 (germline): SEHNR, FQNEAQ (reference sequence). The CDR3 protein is CASSNGEKLFF. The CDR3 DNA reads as TGTGCCAGCAGCAACGGTGAAAAACTGTTTTTT.

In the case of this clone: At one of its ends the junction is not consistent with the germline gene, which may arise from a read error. The CDR3 spells CASSDAPGGSRANVLTF. CDR3 DNA sequence: TGTGCCAGCAGTGATGCCCCAGGAGGCTCTCGGGCCAACGTCCTGACTTTC. The gene calls are TRBV25-1 and TRBJ2-6; D may be TRBD2 (5 bases). Germline lookup yields CDR1 MGHDK and CDR2 SYGVNS. The CDR3 loop spans 17 amino acids.

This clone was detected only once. The CDR3 DNA reads TGTGCCATCAGTGAGTCGGGGCAGGCGTTATACGAGCAGTACTTC. Its protein product is CAISESGQALYEQYF. The chain employs TRBV10-3 and TRBJ2-7; tentatively, D is TRBD1 (5 bases). Germline V gives CDR1 ENHRY, CDR2 SYGVKD. The CDR3 length is 15 residues. The ends were cut back, 0 bases at V and 4 bases at J, with 13 bases in the middle.

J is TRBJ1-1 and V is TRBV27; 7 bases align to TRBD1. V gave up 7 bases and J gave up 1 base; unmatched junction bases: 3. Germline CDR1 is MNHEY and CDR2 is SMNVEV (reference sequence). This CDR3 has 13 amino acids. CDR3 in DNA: TGTGCCAGCACCGACAGGGCGAACACTGAAGCTTTCTTT. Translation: CASTDRANTEAFF.

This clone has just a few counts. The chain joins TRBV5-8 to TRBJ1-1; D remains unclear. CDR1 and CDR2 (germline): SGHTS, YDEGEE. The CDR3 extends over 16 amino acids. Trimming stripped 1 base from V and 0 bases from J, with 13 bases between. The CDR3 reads CASSLSAGEVNTEAFF. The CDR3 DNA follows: TGTGCCAGCAGCTTGTCAGCAGGAGAGGTGAACACTGAAGCTTTCTTT.

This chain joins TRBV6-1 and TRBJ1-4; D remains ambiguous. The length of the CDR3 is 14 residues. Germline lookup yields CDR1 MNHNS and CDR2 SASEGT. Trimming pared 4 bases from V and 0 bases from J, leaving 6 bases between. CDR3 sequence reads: CASSGLTTNEKLFF. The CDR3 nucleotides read TGTGCCAGCAGTGGACTTACAACTAATGAAAAACTGTTTTTT.